The T cell receptor (beta chain) under discussion was sequenced for a study of blood T cell repertoires in COVID-19. CDR1 is SGHDT, CDR2 YYEEEE, per germline. J gave up 4 bases and V 2 bases, and 8 bases lay outside the gene matches. The CDR3 totals 15 residues. Clones were read by immunoSEQ multiplex PCR, and TCRdb kept only the in-frame ones, dropping some. The table lists around 100,000 clones, roughly nine tenths of them singletons, with around 5% in the top ten. The sequence came from a man aged 50 to 60 with acute or convalescent COVID-19. This chain links TRBV5-6 with TRBJ2-5; 7 bases align to TRBD1. The specimen sequenced was peripheral blood. The CDR3 protein is CASSFVRGPSETQYF. The CDR3 DNA sequence: TGTGCCAGCAGCTTCGTTAGGGGGCCATCAGAGACCCAGTACTTC.